This T cell receptor (beta chain) was documented in a study of cytomegalovirus exposure and HLA in healthy donors. Study outcomes and limitations: A later analysis linked a missense variant in DCLRE1C to the trimming of TCR beta V and J genes. The study found most TCR sequences rare, yet found some public TCRs in many donors.

For this clone: Its antigen is unidentified.

Germline V gene lookup returns CDR1 SGHNT and CDR2 YYREEE (reference sequence). CDR3 length: 15 amino acids. Trimming removed 2 bases from V and 1 base from J, with 10 bases in between. The PCR ran on 60 Vbeta and 13 Jbeta primers. Sequenced by immunoSEQ multiplex PCR; TCRdb stores in-frame clones only, minus some. The table records 65,000 to 100,000 clones, around 75% of them present only once. The sequence derives from a man aged 35-49 years in good health and CMV-seronegative. The chain is built from TRBV5-4 and TRBJ2-1; TRBD2 might be the D (5 bases). Specimen: PBMCs. The CDR3 DNA follows: TGTGCCAGCAGCTTAGACGGGGATTCCTACAATGAGCAGTTCTTC. This translates into CASSLDGDSYNEQFF.